Listed below are T cell receptor beta chains from one sample, sequenced in a study of cytomegalovirus exposure and HLA in healthy donors. The repertoire was sequenced with immunoSEQ multiplex PCR; TCRdb's copy has only in-frame clones and lacks some. The sample holds more than 100,000 clones, 80% seen once. The material sequenced was PBMCs. These receptor sequences come from a man between 35 and 55 years old in good health and CMV-seronegative. Each CDR3 is given with its conserved first and last residue. D genes are given only for firm matches. Not all rows give a size; the values are once, few, many and, for expanded clones, a class.

J: TRBJ2-5
V: TRBV5-1
size: NA
D: NA
CDR3: CASRKGGTEETQYF
DNA: TGCGCCAGCAGAAAGGGCGGGACAGAAGAGACCCAGTACTTC

J: TRBJ1-2
V: TRBV29-1
size: few
D: NA
CDR3: CSVEGKGVPGYTF
DNA: TGCAGCGTTGAGGGCAAGGGAGTTCCTGGCTACACCTTC

J: TRBJ2-5
V: TRBV6-1
size: NA
D: TRBD1
CDR3: CASSSGQAQETQYF
DNA: TGTGCCAGCAGTTCTGGACAGGCTCAAGAGACCCAGTACTTC

J: TRBJ1-2
V: TRBV6-1
size: NA
D: TRBD1
CDR3: CASSEGSTGDYGYTF
DNA: TGTGCCAGCAGTGAAGGTTCGACAGGGGACTATGGCTACACCTTC

J: TRBJ2-5
V: TRBV4-1
size: NA
D: TRBD1
CDR3: CATLLDEGAFETQYF
DNA: TGCGCCACCCTCCTAGACGAGGGGGCCTTTGAGACCCAGTACTTC

J: TRBJ2-7
V: TRBV20-1
size: NA
D: NA
CDR3: CSGQGLYEQYF
DNA: TGCAGCGGGCAGGGTCTCTACGAGCAGTACTTC

J: TRBJ1-1
V: TRBV5-1
size: few
D: NA
CDR3: CASSLAQQNTEAFF
DNA: TGCGCCAGCAGCTTGGCACAGCAGAACACTGAAGCTTTCTTT

J: TRBJ2-2
V: TRBV9
size: NA
D: TRBD1
CDR3: CASSVVGGANTGELFF
DNA: TGTGCCAGCAGCGTAGTAGGGGGCGCTAACACCGGGGAGCTGTTTTTT

J: TRBJ1-2
V: TRBV2
size: NA
D: TRBD1
CDR3: CASSPTGNYGYTF
DNA: TGTGCCAGCAGTCCGACAGGGAACTATGGCTACACCTTC

J: TRBJ1-3
V: TRBV5-6
size: few
D: NA
CDR3: CASSLVAGASGNTIYF
DNA: TGTGCCAGCAGCTTGGTTGCGGGCGCGTCTGGAAACACCATATATTTT

J: TRBJ2-7
V: TRBV7-6
size: NA
D: NA
CDR3: CASSLVDSTYEQYF
DNA: TGTGCCAGCAGCTTGGTGGACAGCACCTACGAGCAGTACTTC

J: TRBJ2-1
V: TRBV6-1
size: NA
D: NA
CDR3: CASRLDSYNEQFF
DNA: TGTGCCAGCCGACTAGACTCCTACAATGAGCAGTTCTTC

J: TRBJ2-6
V: TRBV28
size: once
D: TRBD1
CDR3: CASSFVRDRDSGANVLTF
DNA: TGTGCCAGCAGTTTTGTCCGTGACAGGGACTCTGGGGCCAACGTCCTGACTTTC

J: TRBJ2-7
V: TRBV2
size: few
D: NA
CDR3: CASLLRGYEQYF
DNA: TGTGCCAGCCTCCTCAGGGGCTACGAGCAGTACTTC

J: TRBJ2-1
V: TRBV27
size: NA
D: TRBD2
CDR3: CASSSPTGGRGFGEQFF
DNA: TGTGCCAGCAGCTCCCCGACGGGGGGGCGGGGGTTTGGTGAGCAGTTCTTC

J: TRBJ2-2
V: TRBV7-3
size: NA
D: TRBD2
CDR3: CASSLRGGSIDTGELFF
DNA: TGTGCCAGCAGCTTAAGGGGCGGGAGTATTGACACCGGGGAGCTGTTTTTT

J: TRBJ2-5
V: TRBV10-3
size: NA
D: NA
CDR3: CAISEAQETQYF
DNA: TGTGCCATCAGTGAAGCACAAGAGACCCAGTACTTC

J: TRBJ1-1
V: TRBV2
size: NA
D: NA
CDR3: CASSVTRGNTEAFF
DNA: TGTGCCAGCAGTGTTACTCGGGGAAACACTGAAGCTTTCTTT

J: TRBJ1-5
V: TRBV6-5
size: few
D: TRBD1
CDR3: CASSPGTGNQPQHF
DNA: TGTGCCAGCAGCCCCGGGACAGGGAATCAGCCCCAGCATTTT

J: TRBJ1-1
V: TRBV4-2
size: NA
D: TRBD1
CDR3: CASSHNQGGTEAFF
DNA: TGTGCCAGCAGCCATAATCAGGGGGGCACTGAAGCTTTCTTT

J: TRBJ2-7
V: TRBV28
size: NA
D: NA
CDR3: CASISAGRTYEQYF
DNA: TGTGCCAGTATTTCGGCGGGCCGCACCTACGAGCAGTACTTC

J: TRBJ2-3
V: TRBV5-1
size: NA
D: NA
CDR3: CASRVQVTSTDTQYF
DNA: TGCGCCAGCAGGGTCCAGGTAACGAGCACAGATACGCAGTATTTT

J: TRBJ1-5
V: TRBV7-2
size: NA
D: TRBD1
CDR3: CASSLGQGAQPQHF
DNA: TGTGCCAGCAGCTTAGGACAGGGCGCACAGCCCCAGCATTTT

J: TRBJ1-5
V: TRBV7-2
size: NA
D: NA
CDR3: CASSLGGREDQPQHF
DNA: TGTGCCAGCAGCTTAGGAGGGCGAGAGGATCAGCCCCAGCATTTT

J: TRBJ1-4
V: TRBV19
size: NA
D: NA
CDR3: CASSRGAREKLFF
DNA: TGTGCCAGTAGTCGGGGGGCTAGAGAAAAACTGTTTTTT